Given below is one T cell receptor beta chain in context. No cognate antigen has been identified for it. Base qualities are missing; no much larger clone stands one base away. The germline V gene gives CDR1 as SGHTS and CDR2 as YDEGEE. Germline trimming: 2 bases from V, 8 bases from J; junction bases outside gene matches: 7. There are 14 amino acids in the CDR3, from cysteine to phenylalanine inclusive. Only the CDR3 DNA stays, 42 bases, in frame from base 1. The sample comes from a study of blood T cell repertoires in COVID-19 (dated by TCRdb to about 2020). For context, the study as a whole: Collaborator samples came from the United States, Italy and Spain and covered acute and convalescent phases of COVID-19. The material from the prospective study consisted of cDNA or gDNA derived from T cells, B-cell-depleted T cells, or PBMCs. Deeply sampled blood TCRbeta repertoires from subjects exposed to, actively infected with, or recovered from COVID-19 were included in the dataset. The repertoires were released in a freely available public database meant as a resource for research on the immune response to SARS-CoV-2. The samples were drawn from two sources: the first 160 participants of the ongoing ImmuneRACE study, and 950 to 1,500 subjects contributed by 6 global collaborators. A de-identified subject ID, COVID-19 status, age in years and sex were almost always included in the sample metadata. Where HLA class I and class II types were available, the types were taken from metadata supplied by the sample provider, not from assay-based typing. Broader findings and caveats from the paper: Clinical and demographic metadata were provided uncurated, with the amount varying by source and participant.

One collaborating source in Seattle enrolled patients while the patients were actively infected and followed the patients over time throughout the course of disease. The collaborating institutions used their own protocols to collect whole blood in K2EDTA tubes. For TCRbeta analysis, collaborators shipped samples in one of three forms: frozen whole blood, isolated PBMCs, or DNA extracted from either of those sample types. TCRbeta CDR3 regions were amplified from genomic DNA by means of the immunoSEQ Assay, a bias-controlled multiplex PCR. As for how the authors treated the data: The number of nucleated cells in each sample was estimated by amplification of reference gene primers within the assay. To quantify the absolute abundance of each unique TCRbeta CDR3 rearrangement, sequence reads were collapsed and filtered. For each sample, productive Simpson clonality was calculated as the square root of Simpson's diversity index across productive rearrangements. In TCRdb, the immuneACCESS table is reduced to in-frame sequences with V and J assigned. These tables do not hold every clone; where another copy was compared, an unresolved V gene accounts for under half, and the others remain unexplained. V and J calls plus clone size are reproduced from that table; the DNA served to infer D and trimming. The sample profile shows about 26,000 clones; approximately 83% of them were found once. The top ten clones comprise approximately 30% of the sample.

The source is a woman aged 80 or over with COVID-19, enrolled during active disease. The sequencing sample was made of peripheral blood. The chain is made from TRBV5-8 and TRBJ2-1; 7 central bases correspond to TRBD2. The CDR3 here reads CASSFRGVSDEQFF. The DNA sequence is given as TGTGCCAGCAGCTTCCGGGGGGTTAGCGATGAGCAGTTCTTC.